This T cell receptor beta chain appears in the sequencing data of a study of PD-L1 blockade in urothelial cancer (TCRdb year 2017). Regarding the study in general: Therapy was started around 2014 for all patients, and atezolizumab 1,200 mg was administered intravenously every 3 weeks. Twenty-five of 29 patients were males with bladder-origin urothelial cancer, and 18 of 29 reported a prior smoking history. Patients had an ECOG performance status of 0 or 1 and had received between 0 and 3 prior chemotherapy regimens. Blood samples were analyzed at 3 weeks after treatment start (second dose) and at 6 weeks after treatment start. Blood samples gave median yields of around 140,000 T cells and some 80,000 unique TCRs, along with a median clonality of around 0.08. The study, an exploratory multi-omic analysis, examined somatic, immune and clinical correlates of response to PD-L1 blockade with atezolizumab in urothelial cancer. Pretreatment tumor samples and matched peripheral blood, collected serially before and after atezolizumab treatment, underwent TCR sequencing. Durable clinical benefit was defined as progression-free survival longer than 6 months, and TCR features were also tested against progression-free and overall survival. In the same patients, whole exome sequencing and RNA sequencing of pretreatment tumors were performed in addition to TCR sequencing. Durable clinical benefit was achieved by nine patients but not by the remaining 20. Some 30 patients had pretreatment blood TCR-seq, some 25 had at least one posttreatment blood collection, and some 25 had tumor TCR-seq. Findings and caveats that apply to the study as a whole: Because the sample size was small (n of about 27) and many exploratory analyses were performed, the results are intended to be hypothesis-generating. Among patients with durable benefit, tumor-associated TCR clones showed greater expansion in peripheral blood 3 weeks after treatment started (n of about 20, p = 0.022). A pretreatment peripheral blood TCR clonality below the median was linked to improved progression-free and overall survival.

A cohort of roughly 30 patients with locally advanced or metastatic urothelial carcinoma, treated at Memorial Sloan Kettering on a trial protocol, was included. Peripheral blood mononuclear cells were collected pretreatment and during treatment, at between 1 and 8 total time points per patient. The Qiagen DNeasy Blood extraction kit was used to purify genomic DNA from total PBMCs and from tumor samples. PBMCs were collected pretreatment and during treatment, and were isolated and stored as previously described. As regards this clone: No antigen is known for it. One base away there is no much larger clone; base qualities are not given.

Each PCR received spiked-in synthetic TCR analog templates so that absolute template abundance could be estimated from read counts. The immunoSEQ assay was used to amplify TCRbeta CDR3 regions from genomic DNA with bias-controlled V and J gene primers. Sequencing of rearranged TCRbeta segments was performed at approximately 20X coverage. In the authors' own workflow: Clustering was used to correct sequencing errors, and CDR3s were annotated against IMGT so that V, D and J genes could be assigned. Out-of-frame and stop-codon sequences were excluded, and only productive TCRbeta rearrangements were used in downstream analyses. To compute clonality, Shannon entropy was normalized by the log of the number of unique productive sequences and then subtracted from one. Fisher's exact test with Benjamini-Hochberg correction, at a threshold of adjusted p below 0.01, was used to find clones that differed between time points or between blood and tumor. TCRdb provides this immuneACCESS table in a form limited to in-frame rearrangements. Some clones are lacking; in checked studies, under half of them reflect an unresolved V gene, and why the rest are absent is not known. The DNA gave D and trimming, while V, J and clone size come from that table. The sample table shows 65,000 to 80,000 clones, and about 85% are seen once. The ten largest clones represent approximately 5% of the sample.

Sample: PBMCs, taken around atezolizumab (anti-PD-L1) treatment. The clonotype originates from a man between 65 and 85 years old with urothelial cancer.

The CDR3 has the sequence CASSQGAAEWQYF. At the DNA level, the sequence is TGTGCCAGCAGCCAAGGGGCCGCCGAATGGCAGTACTTC. The chain links TRBV14 with TRBJ2-7; the D gene is not confidently resolved. The junction carries 13 bases between V and J, which are trimmed by 1 base and 9 bases respectively. From a lookup of the germline V gene, CDR1 and CDR2 are SGHDN and FVKESK. The CDR3 covers 13 residues, taking in both the cysteine and the phenylalanine. Only CDR3 DNA is held: 39 bases, read in frame from base 1.